The 30 T cell receptor beta chains reported below all come from one sample, sequenced in a study of blood T cell repertoires in COVID-19. Produced via immunoSEQ multiplex PCR; TCRdb's table is partial and in-frame only. Of more than 110,000 clones listed, roughly 80% are singletons. Source material: peripheral blood. The receptor source for this set is a woman aged 50 to 60 with active or convalescent COVID-19.

This sequence joins TRBV19 and TRBJ1-4; D is undetermined. Germline loops: CDR1 LNHDA, CDR2 SQIVND (reference sequence). Trimming removed 10 bases at V and 8 bases at J, with 14 bases between. This CDR3 contains 12 residues. As DNA, the CDR3 is TGTGCCACCCTAGCCGCCGGAGAAAAACTGTTTTTT. This gives the protein CATLAAGEKLFF.

This chain connects TRBV6-2 or TRBV6-3 to TRBJ2-5; D is undetermined. CDR1 and CDR2 (germline): MNHEY, SVGEGT. The CDR3 runs 12 residues. V lost 4 bases and J 2 bases, leaving 5 bases between the germline ends. The CDR3 sequence is CASSSRQETQYF. Here the CDR3 DNA reads TGTGCCAGCAGTTCTCGTCAAGAGACCCAGTACTTC.

The J gene is TRBJ2-7, the V gene TRBV11-3; 8 positions agree with TRBD1. Germline V gene data show CDR1 as SGHNT and CDR2 as YENEEA. The CDR3 has 14 residues. The V segment lost 5 bases and the J segment 5 bases; nucleotides outside the gene matches: 8. The CDR3 DNA sequence: TGTGCCAGCAGCCCAGGACAGGGTACCCACGAGCAGTACTTC. It specifies CASSPGQGTHEQYF.

The chain couples TRBV3-1 (or the pseudogene TRBV3-2) to TRBJ2-1, with unresolved D. The V and J ends lost 1 base and 4 bases respectively, with 14 bases between them. CDR3 length equals 16 residues. CDR1 and CDR2 (germline): LGHDT, YNNKEL (reference sequence). In nucleotides, the CDR3 is TGTGCCAGCAGCCAAGGGGTGGGCCCTCAATACAATGAGCAGTTCTTC. This encodes CASSQGVGPQYNEQFF.

Regarding this clone: A far larger clone lies a single base away; this is likely a read error. This rearrangement joins TRBV28 to TRBJ2-7; TRBD1 agrees at 11 bases. Trimming cost V 6 bases and J 2 bases; bases outside gene matches: 0. CDR3 length: 13 amino acids. The germline CDR1 and CDR2 sequences are MDHEN and SYDVKM. The CDR3 DNA sequence: TGTGCCAGCAGGGGACAGGGGGCCTACGAGCAGTACTTC. This translates into CASRGQGAYEQYF.

The rearrangement uses TRBV27 and TRBJ2-2; the match to TRBD2 covers 7 bases. Germline CDR1 MNHEY, CDR2 SMNVEV (reference sequence). The CDR3 totals 15 residues. J lost 2 bases, V lost 3 bases, and 3 bases had no gene match. This CDR3 reads CASSLRGGNTGELFF. The CDR3 region has the DNA TGTGCCAGCAGTTTGCGCGGGGGTAACACCGGGGAGCTGTTTTTT.

The CDR3: CASSLAPGSQNEKLFF. CDR3 bases: TGCGCCAGCAGCTTGGCTCCAGGGTCCCAAAATGAAAAACTGTTTTTT. The chain is built from TRBV5-1 and TRBJ1-4; a weak D match, TRBD1 (5 bases). The CDR3 consists of 16 residues. The V end lost 0 bases, the J end lost 5 bases, and 14 bases lay between the germline ends. Looked up from germline, CDR1 is SGHRS and CDR2 is YFSETQ.

This rearrangement joins TRBV19 to TRBJ2-1; a possible D gene is TRBD2 (7 bases). Trimming took off 5 bases at V and 7 bases at J, with 12 bases between the two ends. Per germline, CDR1 LNHDA and CDR2 SQIVND (reference sequence). This CDR3 spans 13 amino acids. CDR3 nucleotides: TGTGCCAGTAGTGGGGCGGGGGCGAATGAGCAGTTCTTC. This translates into CASSGAGANEQFF.

This chain links TRBV25-1 with TRBJ1-1, with 8 bases identical to TRBD1. Germline-derived CDR1 and CDR2 are MGHDK and SYGVNS. The CDR3 sequence is 17 residues long. J was trimmed by 0 bases and V by 6 bases; bases with no gene match: 12. This CDR3 is CASRRGLGQEMNTEAFF. CDR3 DNA sequence: TGTGCCAGCAGGCGCGGCCTGGGACAGGAGATGAACACTGAAGCTTTCTTT.

This clone was seen once. This chain joins TRBV3-1 (or the pseudogene TRBV3-2) and TRBJ2-7; the D gene is possibly TRBD2 (5 bases). V was pared by 1 base and J by 4 bases, with 5 bases between. CDR1 is LGHDT, CDR2 YNNKEL, per germline (reference sequence). CDR3 length: 12 residues. Written as DNA, the CDR3 is TGTGCCAGCAGCCAAGGACTATACGAGCAGTACTTC. Translated: CASSQGLYEQYF.

This clone came up a few times. This sequence joins TRBV6-2 or TRBV6-3 and TRBJ2-5, with 9 nucleotides matching TRBD2. The ends lost 2 bases at V and 3 bases at J; junction bases unmatched: 10. CDR1 MNHEY and CDR2 SVGEGT come from the germline V gene. The CDR3 spans 17 residues. The CDR3 coding sequence is TGTGCCAGCAGTTACGGGGGGCTAGCGGGATTTAAAGAGACCCAGTACTTC. This gives the protein CASSYGGLAGFKETQYF.

This clone was seen a handful of times. This chain connects TRBV10-3 to TRBJ1-5; the match to TRBD1 covers 8 bases. There are 13 residues in the CDR3. CDR1 is ENHRY, CDR2 SYGVKD, per germline. Trimming cost V 7 bases and J 4 bases; bases outside gene matches: 3. CDR3 region: CAIKDRENQPQHF. CDR3 sequence (DNA): TGTGCCATCAAGGACAGGGAAAATCAGCCCCAGCATTTT.

The CDR3: CASSQAGGGIGSPLHF. The CDR3 DNA sequence: TGTGCCAGCAGCCAAGCCGGTGGAGGGATCGGGTCACCCCTCCACTTT. The gene calls are TRBV3-1 (or the pseudogene TRBV3-2) and TRBJ1-6; D not resolved. The CDR3 length is 16 residues. The germline CDR1 and CDR2 sequences are LGHDT and YNNKEL (reference sequence). V dropped 1 base and J dropped 10 bases, with 17 bases sitting between them.

This clone showed up just once. V gene TRBV9 combines with J gene TRBJ1-4, with TRBD1 as a possible D gene (5 bases). CDR3 length equals 18 residues. The V gene's germline CDR1 is SGDLS and CDR2 YYNGEE. V lost 0 bases, J lost 0 bases, and 15 bases lay in between. The CDR3 reads CASSVGAGNSATNEKLFF. The CDR3 DNA reads TGTGCCAGCAGCGTAGGGGCAGGGAATTCCGCAACTAATGAAAAACTGTTTTTT.

The V gene is TRBV5-6, the J gene TRBJ1-3; 8 bases are a match to TRBD1. Germline-derived CDR1 and CDR2 are SGHDT and YYEEEE. This CDR3 spans 16 amino acids. V was pared by 4 bases and J by 4 bases, with 10 bases of the junction left unmatched. CDR3 protein: CASSPTGQGQGNTIYF. CDR3 bases: TGTGCCAGCAGCCCGACCGGACAGGGACAAGGAAACACCATATATTTT.

In its sample, this clone was seen once. The chain employs TRBV28 and TRBJ2-1; 10 nucleotides line up with TRBD2. CDR1 and CDR2 from the germline V gene are MDHEN and SYDVKM. The CDR3 totals 16 residues. The V and J ends lost 4 bases and 4 bases, in that order; junction bases with no gene match: 7. The chain's CDR3 is CASSSRLAGKYNEQFF. The CDR3 DNA follows: TGTGCCAGCAGTTCAAGACTAGCGGGCAAGTACAATGAGCAGTTCTTC.

This clone was seen repeatedly, ten times or more. This chain uses TRBV7-2 with TRBJ1-1, with TRBD1 identical over 10 bases. The CDR3 runs 14 residues. V lost 5 bases to trimming and J lost 7 bases; unmatched junction nucleotides: 7. Germline values: CDR1 SGHTA, CDR2 FQGNSA. CDR3 region: CASSPRTGGGEAFF. In DNA, the CDR3 is TGTGCCAGCAGCCCTCGGACAGGGGGAGGTGAAGCTTTCTTT.

This clone appeared a few times. The V gene is TRBV29-1, the J gene TRBJ2-7; tentative D call: TRBD1 (7 bases). Trimming cost V 6 bases and J 0 bases, with 15 bases left between them. The CDR3 totals 14 residues. The V gene's germline CDR1 is SQVTM and CDR2 ANQGSEA. DNA of the CDR3: TGCAGCGTAACCGCAGGGGGGAGCTCCTACGAGCAGTACTTC. It translates to CSVTAGGSSYEQYF.

The V call is TRBV6-5, the J call TRBJ1-1; tentatively, D is TRBD1 (5 bases). Trimming cost V 4 bases and J 9 bases, with 24 bases left between them. In germline, CDR1 is MNHEY, CDR2 SVGAGI. The CDR3 is made up of 16 amino acids. The CDR3 DNA reads as TGTGCCAGCAGTTCTACCGCGAACATCAGGGTGGGAAAAGCTTTCTTT. Residues: CASSSTANIRVGKAFF.

This chain uses TRBV5-5 with TRBJ2-1, with TRBD2 as a possible D gene (6 bases). This CDR3 has 14 residues. Per the germline V gene, CDR1 is SGHKS and CDR2 is YYEKEE (reference sequence). Trimming stripped 4 bases from V and 9 bases from J, with 17 bases between. The CDR3 DNA is TGTGCCAGCAGCCGGGAGCAGGGACGGGGTGAGCAGTTCTTC. It yields the protein CASSREQGRGEQFF.

The CDR3 protein is CASSQGYRQGHGYTF. In nucleotides, the CDR3 is TGTGCCAGCAGCCAAGGGTACCGACAGGGACATGGCTACACCTTC. The chain is built from TRBV3-1 (or the pseudogene TRBV3-2) and TRBJ1-2, with 7 bases identical to TRBD1. Germline loops: CDR1 LGHDT, CDR2 YNNKEL (reference sequence). The CDR3 loop spans 15 amino acids. V dropped 1 base and J dropped 6; count of bases not matched to a gene: 8.

V and J are TRBV6-6 and TRBJ1-4; D gene uncertain. V dropped 5 bases and J dropped 8 bases, with 18 bases sitting between them. Looked up from germline, CDR1 is MNHNY and CDR2 is SVGAGI (reference sequence). The CDR3 length is 15 residues. This CDR3 reads CASSRLSAVQEKLFF. The CDR3, as DNA: TGTGCCAGCAGTCGCCTTAGCGCAGTTCAGGAAAAACTGTTTTTT.

The CDR3 coding sequence is TGTGCCAGCAGCCAAGATGGCGGCTATGCAACTAATGAAAAACTGTTTTTT. This sequence encodes CASSQDGGYATNEKLFF. The V and J genes are TRBV4-2 and TRBJ1-4; D remains ambiguous. Trimming took off 0 bases at V and 0 bases at J, with 11 bases between the two ends. The CDR3 covers 17 residues. Germline values: CDR1 LGHNA, CDR2 YNFKEQ.

J is TRBJ1-2 and V is TRBV11-2, with D possibly TRBD1 on 5 matching bases. Trimming took 3 bases from V and 5 from J, leaving 10 bases between them. Germline-derived CDR1 and CDR2 are SGHAT and FQNNGV. The CDR3 totals 13 residues. The CDR3 region has the DNA TGTGCCAGCAGCTTGACAGTAGGGTATGGCTACACCTTC. Protein sequence: CASSLTVGYGYTF.

This clone was recorded only once. The rearrangement joins TRBV7-9 to TRBJ2-7, with D maybe TRBD2 (5 bases). The V and J ends lost 1 base and 0 bases respectively, with 10 bases between them. From germline, CDR1 is SEHNR and CDR2 FQNEAQ (reference sequence). CDR3 length: 15 residues. In DNA, the CDR3 is TGTGCCAGCAGCTTAGGGACTTCTAGCTCCTACGAGCAGTACTTC. It encodes CASSLGTSSSYEQYF.

The rearrangement links TRBV18 to TRBJ2-3; 9 bases align to TRBD1. CDR1 is KGHSH and CDR2 is LQKENI in the germline V gene. The CDR3 runs 16 residues. V trimming: 1 base; J trimming: 4 bases; junction bases outside the gene matches: 6. The CDR3 DNA is TGTGCCAGCTCACCACGGACAGGGGTGTTGTCAGATACGCAGTATTTT. Its translation: CASSPRTGVLSDTQYF.

The chain combines TRBV18 with TRBJ2-7, with 9 bases aligning to TRBD1. The CDR3 is 14 residues long. Germline V gene sequence: CDR1 KGHSH, CDR2 LQKENI. Losses at the gene ends were 2 bases for V and 7 bases for J; bases not matched to a gene: 6. The CDR3 region is CASSPLGQGQEQYF. CDR3 in DNA: TGTGCCAGCTCACCATTGGGACAGGGCCAAGAGCAGTACTTC. The complete variable domain, with remaining parts taken from reference TRBV18 and TRBJ2-7, reads NAGVMQNPRHLVRRRGQEARLRCSPMKGHSHVYWYRQLPEEGLKFMVYLQKENIIDESGMPKERFSAEFPKEGPSILRIQQVVRGDSAAYFCASSPLGQGQEQYFGPGTRLTVT.

The genes are TRBV10-3 and TRBJ1-2; D is undetermined. The germline V gene encodes CDR1 ENHRY and CDR2 SYGVKD. This CDR3 contains 12 residues. V was shortened by 0 bases and J by 14 bases, with 13 bases between the two germline ends. The CDR3 nucleotides are TGTGCCATCAGTGAGTCGGAGGAGGTAGGGACCTTC. Translating it yields CAISESEEVGTF.

By its share, this clone is medium-sized (0.01 to 0.1%). The chain links TRBV2 to TRBJ1-2; the D gene is possibly TRBD1 (5 bases). CDR1 is SNHLY, CDR2 FYNNEI, per germline. Trimming left V 0 bases short and J 7 bases short, with 15 bases between. CDR3 length equals 15 residues. CDR3 DNA sequence: TGTGCCAGCAGTGAAGCCTCCTGGGGGAGGGCTGGCTACACCTTC. Its translation is CASSEASWGRAGYTF.

This chain uses TRBV7-3 with TRBJ2-3; tentatively, D is TRBD1 (6 bases). CDR1 is SGHTA, CDR2 FQGTGA, per germline. V dropped 8 bases and J dropped 3 bases, with 18 bases sitting between them. The CDR3 runs 15 residues. The DNA for the CDR3 is TGTGCCAGCGCCAAACAGGGTTTAAAAACAGATACGCAGTATTTT. As protein: CASAKQGLKTDTQYF.